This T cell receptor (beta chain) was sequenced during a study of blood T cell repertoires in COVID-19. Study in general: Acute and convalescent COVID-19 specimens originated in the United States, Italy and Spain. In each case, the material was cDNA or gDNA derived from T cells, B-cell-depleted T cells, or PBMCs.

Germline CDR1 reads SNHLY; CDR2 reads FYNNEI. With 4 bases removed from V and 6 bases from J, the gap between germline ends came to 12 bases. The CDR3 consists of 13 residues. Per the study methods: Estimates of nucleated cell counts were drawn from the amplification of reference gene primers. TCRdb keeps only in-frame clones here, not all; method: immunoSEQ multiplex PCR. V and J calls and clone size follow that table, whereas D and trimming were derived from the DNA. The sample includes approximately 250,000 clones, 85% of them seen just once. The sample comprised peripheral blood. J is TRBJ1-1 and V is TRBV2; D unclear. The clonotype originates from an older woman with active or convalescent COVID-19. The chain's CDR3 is CASSGEGGSEAFF. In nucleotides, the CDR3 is TGTGCCAGCAGTGGGGAGGGTGGGTCTGAAGCTTTCTTT.